These 6 T cell receptor beta chains share one sample of origin, sequenced in a study of T cell responses to AZD1222 COVID-19 vaccine. Method: immunoSEQ multiplex PCR; TCRdb's copy keeps in-frame clones and lacks some. The sample lists 150,000 to 200,000 clones, around 93% seen once, with 9.2% in the top ten. The sequencing used peripheral blood, collected on day 0 of AZD1222 vaccination. Receptors were obtained from an adult in good health.

The CDR3 sequence is CAIRRENTEAFF. CDR3 nucleotides: TGTGCCATCAGGCGGGAGAACACTGAAGCTTTCTTT. This sequence joins TRBV10-3 and TRBJ1-1; D is unresolved. The CDR3 has 12 amino acids. V shed 6 bases and J shed 1 base, with 6 bases lying between them. The germline V gene encodes CDR1 ENHRY and CDR2 SYGVKD.

The chain joins TRBV7-8 to TRBJ2-3; TRBD2 is a possible D gene (6 bases). Germline CDR1 SGHVS, CDR2 FQNEAQ. The CDR3 consists of 16 residues. The V end was cut by 4 bases, the J end by 6 bases, with 20 bases between. CDR3 nucleotides: TGTGCCAGCAGCTCTAGCCGGGACTTCCTCGCGGATACGCAGTATTTT. This translates into CASSSSRDFLADTQYF.

V usage is TRBV29-1 and J usage is TRBJ1-1, with 7 nucleotides matching TRBD1. This CDR3 region has 12 residues. Looked up from germline, CDR1 is SQVTM and CDR2 is ANQGSEA. Trimming cost V 7 bases and J 5 bases; bases outside gene matches: 7. CDR3 loop: CSALTGWTEAFF. The CDR3 region has the DNA TGCAGCGCTTTGACAGGGTGGACTGAAGCTTTCTTT.

This chain uses TRBV4-1 with TRBJ2-7; 7 bases are shared with TRBD2. The CDR3 has 16 amino acids. Germline V gene data show CDR1 as MGHRA and CDR2 as YSYEKL. V dropped 0 bases and J dropped 5; count of bases not matched to a gene: 10. CDR3 loop: CASSQDDAGVINEQYF. The CDR3 bases are TGCGCCAGCAGCCAAGATGATGCGGGAGTGATAAACGAGCAGTACTTC.

The chain links TRBV4-2 to TRBJ2-1; D ambiguous. The CDR3 runs to 17 residues. V was shortened by 0 bases and J by 4 bases, with 16 bases between the two germline ends. Germline-derived CDR1 and CDR2 are LGHNA and YNFKEQ. CDR3 nucleotides: TGTGCCAGCAGCCAAGAACTCGTCCCCGCCCAATACAATGAGCAGTTCTTC. Amino acid sequence: CASSQELVPAQYNEQFF.

V usage is TRBV19 and J usage is TRBJ2-1; the D gene is possibly TRBD2 (7 bases). CDR3 length: 8 residues. Germline V gives CDR1 LNHDA, CDR2 SQIVND (reference sequence). Trimming took 10 bases from V and 15 from J, leaving 10 bases between them. The CDR3 coding sequence is TGTGCCACTAGGGGGGGGTTCTTC. Protein: CATRGGFF.